This T cell receptor (beta chain) was sequenced during a study of PD-1 blockade in classical Hodgkin lymphoma (dated by TCRdb to 2018 to 2021). About the investigation overall: A peripheral blood immune signature of response to PD-1 blockade in classical Hodgkin lymphoma was defined using TCR beta sequencing and CyTOF. Paper-wide results and their limitations: Newly diagnosed patients were reported to have lower baseline TCR diversity than healthy donors, and relapsed/refractory patients were reported to have lower baseline TCR diversity still. The study covered only a single clinical trial cohort, and the causes of the repertoire differences, possibly disease activity or prior therapy, were still not defined.

The time point label, as the study defines it: newly diagnosed, previously untreated cHL patient sample. Using a Miltenyi CD4+ T cell isolation kit, CD4+ T cells were purified from thawed PBMCs through magnetic negative selection. To serve as a comparison group for the relapsed/refractory trial patients, PBMCs were sequenced from patients with newly diagnosed, previously untreated classical Hodgkin lymphoma. Peripheral blood was collected in 8 mL Vacutainer Cell Preparation Tubes, from which PBMCs were isolated by centrifugation and then cryopreserved. Purified CD4+ and CD8+ fractions were prepared only for cases where an additional PBMC sample was available. On LS columns in a quadroMACS separator, the magnetically labelled cells were depleted, and the flow-through was collected as the purified fraction. The V end loses 7 bases and the J end loses 2 bases, and a stretch of 17 bases separates them. There are 15 amino acids in the CDR3, from cysteine to phenylalanine inclusive. The only DNA kept is the CDR3, 45 bases in frame from the first base. Sequences MDHEN (CDR1) and SYDVKM (CDR2) are obtained from the germline V gene.

This clone has a single count. Its antigen remains undetermined. No clone much larger than this one lies a single base away; base qualities are absent. The Qiagen DNeasy kit was used to extract genomic DNA both from unsorted PBMCs and from the negatively selected CD4+ and CD8+ fractions. TCR beta CDR3 regions were subjected to amplification by immunoSEQ multiplex PCR with primers that anneal to V and J segments. A synthetic immune receptor repertoire was used to minimize amplification bias, and any residual bias was removed computationally once sequencing was done. In the paper's pipeline: Custom Python scripts were used to quantify repertoire diversity as the Shannon entropy index. Unsorted, CD4+ and CD8+ repertoires were analyzed separately, except in combined analyses where CD4+ and CD8+ sequences were merged in silico. This is the immuneACCESS table as TCRdb keeps it, with only in-frame sequences that have V and J called. A part of the clones is gone; compared with another copy, unresolved V genes explain less than half, and the rest is unexplained. The V and J calls and clone size come from that table; D and trimming were worked out from the DNA. This sample holds approximately 26,000 clones; more than 80% were observed only once. Jointly, the top ten make up more than 0.45% of the sample.

This clonotype was sampled from a human donor with classical Hodgkin lymphoma. The receptor chain draws on TRBV28 and TRBJ1-1, with no reliable assignment of the D segment. Sequencing input: CD4+ T cells from blood. The DNA reads TGTGCCAGCATATCTTGGGGAGTTCTCAACACTGAAGCTTTCTTT. Its protein product is CASISWGVLNTEAFF. Reference TRBV28 and TRBJ1-1 genes cover what lies past the CDR3, so the full variable domain is DVKVTQSSRYLVKRTGEKVFLECVQDMDHENMFWYRQDPGLGLRLIYFSYDVKMKEKGDIPEGYSVSREKKERFSLILESASTNQTSMYLCASISWGVLNTEAFFGQGTRLTVV.